This T cell receptor (beta chain) is from a study of T cells in Graves' hyperthyroidism and ophthalmopathy. Across the whole study: The authors collected peripheral blood at initial diagnosis, before any treatment. General study findings and limits: Expanded thyroid clonotypes (above 0.001) were mostly also found in blood.

Amplification of TCR beta CDR3 regions used RNA as the template. The HTBI primer set drove a first-round RT-PCR of the TCR CDR3. One entry per CDR3 protein, called by TCRdb with MiXCR from the multiplex PCR reads. The sample includes about 600,000 distinct CDR3 sequences, over 12% of them seen just once. J was trimmed by 0 bases and V by 5 bases; bases with no gene match: 6. The CDR3 consists of 15 residues. Per the germline V gene, CDR1 is SGHTA and CDR2 is FQGTGA. In its sample, this clonotype was seen a few times. What it binds is unknown. This rearrangement joins TRBV7-3 to TRBJ1-1; 7 positions agree with TRBD1. Material: blood. The receptor was isolated from a woman between 18 and 29 years old with Graves' ophthalmopathy. The CDR3 region has the DNA TGTGCCAGCAGCCCCCAGGGACAGCTGAACACTGAAGCTTTCTTT. Its protein is CASSPQGQLNTEAFF.